Sequencing of this T cell receptor (beta chain) was carried out in a study of cytomegalovirus exposure and HLA in healthy donors. Whole-study context: Prior work identified around 120 million unique TCR beta sequences in some 180 million T cells.

Study observations and caveats: A list of 150 or so TCR beta chains associated with cytomegalovirus was given. A prior analysis recorded that most TCR beta V segments were productive about 87% or about 30% of the time. Analyses of presence/absence relied on an assumption of roughly uniform sequencing depth across donors.

PCR primers comprised 60 Vbeta and 13 Jbeta primers. This table comes from immunoSEQ multiplex PCR, and its TCRdb copy is limited to in-frame clones, with some not included. This table has 85,000 to 100,000 clones, roughly 73% appearing once. This clone was seen a few times. What it binds is not known. Losses at the gene ends were 2 bases for V and 5 bases for J; bases not matched to a gene: 3. The CDR3 spans 14 residues. The germline CDR1 and CDR2 sequences are SGHRS and YFSETQ. The sequence was obtained from a man aged 50 or older in good health and CMV-seropositive. The sequencing input was PBMCs. The chain has TRBV5-1 and TRBJ1-4; TRBD1 matches 7 bases. CDR3 sequence: CASSFGTANEKLFF. In nucleotides, the CDR3 is TGCGCCAGCAGCTTCGGGACAGCAAATGAAAAACTGTTTTTT.